This TCR beta chain was sequenced in a study of blood T cell repertoires in COVID-19. For the study at large: The samples span acute and convalescent COVID-19 from the United States, Italy and Spain. T cells, B-cell-depleted T cells, or PBMCs supplied cDNA or gDNA.

Germline V gene lookup returns CDR1 LGHDT and CDR2 YNNKEL (reference sequence). V shed 7 bases and J shed 8 bases, with 11 bases lying between them. CDR3 length equals 11 residues. Per the original data handling: Scientists estimated how many nucleated cells there were by amplifying reference gene primers. Clones were sequenced by immunoSEQ multiplex PCR, and TCRdb holds only the in-frame ones, with some missing. V, J and clone size derive from that table, while D and trimming were established from the DNA sequence. The repertoire holds about 180,000 clones, with around 83% as singletons. Seattle's enrolled individuals joined amid active infection and were then monitored longitudinally.

This sequence was found in a woman in her 70s with COVID-19, enrolled during active disease. V usage is TRBV3-1 (or the pseudogene TRBV3-2) and J usage is TRBJ1-1; TRBD1 is a possible D gene (6 bases). Input material: peripheral blood. The DNA for the CDR3 is TGTGCCAGCACTAACAGGGAGGAAGCTTTCTTT. Residues: CASTNREEAFF.